The 13 T cell receptor beta chains given below trace back to one sample, sequenced in a study of a mutant IDH1 vaccine in newly diagnosed glioma. For these receptors, no antigen is known. The sample's time point: week 5, during vaccination. One vaccine dose held 300 ug of mutant IDH1 20-mer peptide and came with topical imiquimod. Libraries were prepared by immunoSEQ multiplex PCR; TCRdb keeps only in-frame clonotypes and omits some of them. This table has around 25,000 clones, roughly 84% appearing once. Here the sequenced sample was PBMCs, taken from a glioma patient whose treatment included an IDH1 peptide vaccine. The receptors here all came from a man aged 35 to 55 with glioma. Some clones in this sample may be carry-over from other donors' samples.

J is TRBJ1-4 and V is TRBV12-5; no reliable D call. Germline values: CDR1 LGHNT, CDR2 FRNRAP. With 3 bases removed from V and 8 bases from J, the gap between germline ends came to 13 bases. The CDR3 length is 14 residues. CDR3 nucleotide sequence: TGTGCTAGTGGTTTTGGGCCCTCGCGGGAAAAACTGTTTTTT. It yields the protein CASGFGPSREKLFF.

This chain links TRBV4-3 with TRBJ2-4, with unresolved D. This CDR3 has 18 amino acids. V was trimmed by 0 bases and J by 0 bases, leaving 15 bases between them. Germline lookup yields CDR1 LGHNA and CDR2 YSLEER. The CDR3 DNA follows: TGCGCCAGCAGCCAAGAGTCCAGTCTCCTGTCAGCCAAAAACATTCAGTACTTC. This codes for CASSQESSLLSAKNIQYF.

With regard to this clone: The germline gene is not matched at one end of the junction; a read error may be the cause. The chain is built from TRBV2 and TRBJ1-4; D remains unclear. The CDR3 sequence is 11 residues long. Germline lookup yields CDR1 SNHLY and CDR2 FYNNEI. The CDR3 bases are TGTGCCAGCAGTGATCGGGTGGTGCTGGTTTTT. Translation: CASSDRVVLVF.

This chain joins TRBV9 and TRBJ1-4; D gene unclear. CDR3 length: 13 amino acids. V was clipped by 3 bases and J by 8 bases, with 11 bases between them. From germline, CDR1 is SGDLS and CDR2 YYNGEE. The CDR3 is CASSESQGEKLFF. The CDR3, as DNA: TGTGCCAGCAGCGAGTCTCAAGGGGAAAAACTGTTTTTT.

The genes are TRBV7-2 and TRBJ2-5; 13 nucleotides agree with TRBD2. This CDR3 comprises 16 residues. The trim removed 5 bases at V and 5 bases at J, leaving 8 bases unmatched. Germline CDR1 reads SGHTA; CDR2 reads FQGNSA. Here the CDR3 DNA reads TGTGCCAGCAGCAGAAAACTAGCGGGGGGGCTGGAGACCCAGTACTTC. As protein: CASSRKLAGGLETQYF.

The chain recombines TRBV29-1 with TRBJ1-4; 11 nucleotides align to TRBD1. In germline, CDR1 is SQVTM, CDR2 ANQGSEA. The CDR3 extends over 13 amino acids. The V segment lost 7 bases and the J segment 11 bases; nucleotides outside the gene matches: 9. The CDR3 spells CSGARRDRGKLFF. CDR3 sequence (DNA): TGCAGCGGCGCCCGCCGGGACAGGGGGAAACTGTTTTTT.

The sample holds one count of this clone. The gene calls are TRBV10-3 and TRBJ2-1, with 16 positions matching TRBD2. Per the germline V gene, CDR1 is ENHRY and CDR2 is SYGVKD. CDR3 size: 20 residues. J lost 0 bases, V lost 6 bases, and 11 bases had no gene match. The CDR3 protein is CAIRDAGLAGGKSSYNEQFF. CDR3 DNA sequence: TGTGCCATCAGGGACGCGGGACTAGCGGGGGGGAAGAGCTCCTACAATGAGCAGTTCTTC.

The gene calls are TRBV18 and TRBJ1-4; D perhaps matches TRBD1 (5 bases). Per germline, CDR1 KGHSH and CDR2 LQKENI. V shed 3 bases and J shed 3 bases, with 8 bases lying between them. The CDR3 length is 14 residues. DNA of the CDR3: TGTGCCAGCTCACCGCGGGGGTCTAATGAAAAACTGTTTTTT. Protein product: CASSPRGSNEKLFF.

J is TRBJ1-1 and V is TRBV7-3; possible D gene TRBD1, 6 bases. CDR3 length: 15 amino acids. The V gene's germline CDR1 is SGHTA and CDR2 FQGTGA. Trimming cost V 1 base and J 6 bases, with 15 bases left between them. CDR3 coding DNA: TGTGCCAGCAGCTTAAATGGGGGCTCGCTTGCTGAAGCTTTCTTT. As protein: CASSLNGGSLAEAFF. Complete variable domain (other parts from reference TRBV7-3 and TRBJ1-1): GAGVSQTPSNKVTEKGKYVELRCDPISGHTALYWYRQSLGQGPEFLIYFQGTGAADDSGLPNDRFFAVRPEGSVSTLKIQRTERGDSAVYLCASSLNGGSLAEAFFGQGTRLTVV.

The chain links TRBV5-4 to TRBJ2-7; 8 bases are a match to TRBD1. The CDR3 spans 14 residues. V lost 4 bases, J lost 4 bases, and 7 bases stayed unmatched. CDR1 is SGHNT, CDR2 YYREEE, per germline (reference sequence). The CDR3 DNA reads TGTGCCAGCAGCAACCAGGGGGCGCTTTACGAGCAGTACTTC. It encodes CASSNQGALYEQYF.

This chain joins TRBV7-2 and TRBJ2-5; D is undetermined. Trimming shortened V by 2 bases and J by 1 base, and 5 bases separated the two germline ends. The CDR3 runs to 13 residues. CDR1 SGHTA and CDR2 FQGNSA come from the germline V gene. DNA of the CDR3: TGTGCCAGCAGCTTACTCGTCCAAGAGACCCAGTACTTC. It is translated as CASSLLVQETQYF.

The chain employs TRBV12-5 and TRBJ1-1; D unclear. Trimming pared 1 base from V and 1 base from J, leaving 7 bases between. The CDR3 has 14 residues. CDR1 is LGHNT, CDR2 FRNRAP, per germline. This CDR3 is CASGLEQPNTEAFF. The CDR3 DNA reads as TGTGCTAGTGGTTTGGAACAACCGAACACTGAAGCTTTCTTT.

The chain's CDR3 is CASSLDLQGVVDYGYTF. The CDR3 DNA reads TGCGCCAGCAGCTTGGACCTACAGGGGGTGGTGGACTATGGCTACACCTTC. The rearrangement joins TRBV5-1 to TRBJ1-2, with 8 bases aligning to TRBD1. CDR3 length: 17 amino acids. Germline CDR1 reads SGHRS; CDR2 reads YFSETQ. The V gene end was trimmed by 0 bases and the J gene end by 3 bases; junction bases not matched to a gene: 10.